This T cell receptor beta chain was obtained from a study of T cells in localized non-small cell lung cancer. Assay used: immunoSEQ multiplex PCR; TCRdb lists only in-frame clones, some missing. The data show roughly 28,000 clones, approximately 78% seen once. As regards this clone: Its antigen is unidentified.

Overall study results and limits: Out of the top 100 tumor clones, a median around 50 were seen in adjacent lung. In uninvolved adjacent lung, T cell clonality reached its highest value, exceeding tumor. As only one tumor region underwent sequencing, heterogeneity remains possible.

In germline, CDR1 is MNHEY, CDR2 SVGAGI. CDR3 length: 12 residues. Trimming shortened V by 6 bases and J by 7 bases, and 10 bases separated the two germline ends. This receptor was obtained from a woman aged 35 to 69 with stage I lung adenocarcinoma. The input for sequencing was peripheral blood, taken before any cancer treatment. J is TRBJ1-5 and V is TRBV6-5; maybe TRBD1 (5 bases). DNA of the CDR3: TGTGCCAGCAGGAGGGGTAGGCAGCCCCAGCATTTT. Residues: CASRRGRQPQHF.